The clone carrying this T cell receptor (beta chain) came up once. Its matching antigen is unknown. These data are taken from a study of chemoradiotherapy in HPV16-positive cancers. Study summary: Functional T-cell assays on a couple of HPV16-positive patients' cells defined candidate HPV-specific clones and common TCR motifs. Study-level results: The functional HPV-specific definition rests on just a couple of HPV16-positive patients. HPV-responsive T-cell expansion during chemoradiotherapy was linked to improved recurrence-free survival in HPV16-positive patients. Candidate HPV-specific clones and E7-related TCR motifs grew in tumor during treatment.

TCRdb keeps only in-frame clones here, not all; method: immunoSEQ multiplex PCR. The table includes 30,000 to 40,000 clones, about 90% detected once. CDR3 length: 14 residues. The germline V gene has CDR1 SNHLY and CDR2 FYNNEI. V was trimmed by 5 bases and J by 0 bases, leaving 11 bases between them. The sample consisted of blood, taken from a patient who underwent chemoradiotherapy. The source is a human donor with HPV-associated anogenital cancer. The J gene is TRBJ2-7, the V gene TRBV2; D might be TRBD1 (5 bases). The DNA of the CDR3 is TGTGCCAGCAGTAGAAGGGGTACCTCCTACGAGCAGTACTTC. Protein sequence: CASSRRGTSYEQYF.